This record concerns one T cell receptor (beta chain) sequence. What it recognizes is unknown. TCRdb's copy holds only in-frame clones and misses some; the assay was immunoSEQ multiplex PCR. The data show more than 30,000 clones, approximately 85% seen once. This record belongs to a study of CD4 T cells in relation to SARS-CoV-2 and coronaviruses. Study at large: A couple of subjects were Hispanic; patients were about eight males and a handful of females. General study results and limits: Memory recall responses, not primary responses primed in culture, are what the assay detects.

V lost 2 bases and J 0 bases, leaving 10 bases between the germline ends. This CDR3 comprises 15 residues. Germline assignment: CDR1 MNHEY and CDR2 SMNVEV (reference sequence). The sample consisted of memory CD4+ T cells from PBMCs. This TCR came from an adult with COVID-19. J is TRBJ1-2 and V is TRBV27, with D uncertain. The CDR3 DNA reads TGTGCCAGCAGTTTAATGTCCACTCCTAACTATGGCTACACCTTC. Amino acids: CASSLMSTPNYGYTF.